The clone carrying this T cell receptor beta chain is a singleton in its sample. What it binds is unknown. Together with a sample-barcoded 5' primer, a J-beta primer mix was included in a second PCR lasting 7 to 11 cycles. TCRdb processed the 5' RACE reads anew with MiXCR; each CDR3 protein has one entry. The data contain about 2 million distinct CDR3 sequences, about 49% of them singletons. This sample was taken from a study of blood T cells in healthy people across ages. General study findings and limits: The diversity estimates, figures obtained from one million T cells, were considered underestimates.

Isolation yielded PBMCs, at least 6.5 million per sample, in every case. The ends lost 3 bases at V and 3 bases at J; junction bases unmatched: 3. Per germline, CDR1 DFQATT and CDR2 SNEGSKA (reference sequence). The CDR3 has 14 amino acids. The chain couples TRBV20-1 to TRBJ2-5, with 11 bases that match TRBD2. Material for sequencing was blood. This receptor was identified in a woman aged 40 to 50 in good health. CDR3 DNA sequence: TGCAGTGCTAGTCGTAGCGGGGGGGAAGAGACCCAGTACTTC. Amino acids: CSASRSGGEETQYF.